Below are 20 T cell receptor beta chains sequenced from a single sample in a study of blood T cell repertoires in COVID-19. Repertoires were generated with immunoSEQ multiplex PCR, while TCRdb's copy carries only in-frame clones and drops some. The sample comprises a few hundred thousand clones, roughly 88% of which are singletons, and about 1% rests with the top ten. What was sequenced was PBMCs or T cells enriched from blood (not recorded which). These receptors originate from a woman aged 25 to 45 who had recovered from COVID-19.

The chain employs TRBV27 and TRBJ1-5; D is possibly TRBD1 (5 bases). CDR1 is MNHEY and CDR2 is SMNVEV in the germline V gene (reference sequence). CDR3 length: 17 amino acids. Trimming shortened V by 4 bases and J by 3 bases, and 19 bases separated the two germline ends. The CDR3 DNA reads TGTGCCAGCAGTTCCCTCACCCCCCCAGGGTACAATCAGCCCCAGCATTTT. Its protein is CASSSLTPPGYNQPQHF.

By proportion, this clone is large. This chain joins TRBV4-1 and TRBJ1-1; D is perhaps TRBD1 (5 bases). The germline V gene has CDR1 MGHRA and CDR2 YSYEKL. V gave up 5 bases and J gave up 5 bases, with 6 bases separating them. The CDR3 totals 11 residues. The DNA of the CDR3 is TGCGCCAGCAGCAAGGGGACTGAAGCTTTCTTT. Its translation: CASSKGTEAFF.

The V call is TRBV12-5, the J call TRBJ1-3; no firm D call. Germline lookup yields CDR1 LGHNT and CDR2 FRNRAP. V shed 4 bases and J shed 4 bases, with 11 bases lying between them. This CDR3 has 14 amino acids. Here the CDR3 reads CASGSHRAGNTIYF. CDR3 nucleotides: TGTGCTAGTGGTTCCCACCGCGCAGGAAACACCATATATTTT.

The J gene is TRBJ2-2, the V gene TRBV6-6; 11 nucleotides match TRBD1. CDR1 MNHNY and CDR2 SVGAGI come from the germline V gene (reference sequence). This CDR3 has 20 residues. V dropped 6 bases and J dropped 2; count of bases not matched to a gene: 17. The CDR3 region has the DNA TGTGCCAGCAGCCTGACCCTCGGGACAGGGGGTATTTTAAACACCGGGGAGCTGTTTTTT. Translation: CASSLTLGTGGILNTGELFF.

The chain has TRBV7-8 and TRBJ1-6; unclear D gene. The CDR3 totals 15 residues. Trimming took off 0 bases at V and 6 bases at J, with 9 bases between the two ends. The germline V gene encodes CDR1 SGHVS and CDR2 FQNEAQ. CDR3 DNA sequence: TGTGCCAGCAGCTTAGCGGGCGAAGGTAATTCACCCCTCCACTTT. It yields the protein CASSLAGEGNSPLHF.

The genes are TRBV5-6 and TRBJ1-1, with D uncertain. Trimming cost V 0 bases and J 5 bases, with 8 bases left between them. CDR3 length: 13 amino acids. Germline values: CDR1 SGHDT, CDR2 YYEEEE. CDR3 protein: CASSLGAYTEAFF. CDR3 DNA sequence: TGTGCCAGCAGCTTGGGAGCTTATACTGAAGCTTTCTTT.

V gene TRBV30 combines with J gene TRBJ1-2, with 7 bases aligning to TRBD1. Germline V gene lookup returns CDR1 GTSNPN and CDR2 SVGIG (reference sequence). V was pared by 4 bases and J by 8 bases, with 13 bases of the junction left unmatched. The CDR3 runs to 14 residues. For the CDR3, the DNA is TGTGCCTGGACACCAACCCAAGACAGGGACGGCTACACCTTC. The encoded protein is CAWTPTQDRDGYTF.

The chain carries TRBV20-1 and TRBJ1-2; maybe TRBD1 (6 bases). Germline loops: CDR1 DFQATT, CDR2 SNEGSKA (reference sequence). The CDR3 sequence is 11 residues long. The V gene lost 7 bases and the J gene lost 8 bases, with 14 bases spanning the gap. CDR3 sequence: CSVPTGYGYTF. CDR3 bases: TGCAGTGTCCCGACAGGCTACGGCTACACCTTC.

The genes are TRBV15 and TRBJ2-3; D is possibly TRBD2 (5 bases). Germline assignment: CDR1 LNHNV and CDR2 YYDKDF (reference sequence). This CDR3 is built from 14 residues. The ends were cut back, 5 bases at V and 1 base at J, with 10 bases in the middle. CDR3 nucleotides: TGTGCCACCAGCTCTTGGACTCGCACAGATACGCAGTATTTT. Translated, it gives CATSSWTRTDTQYF.

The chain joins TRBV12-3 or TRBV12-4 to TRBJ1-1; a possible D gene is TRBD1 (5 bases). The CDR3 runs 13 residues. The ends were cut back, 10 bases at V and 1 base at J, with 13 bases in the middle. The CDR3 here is CATQRGRNTEAFF. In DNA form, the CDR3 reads TGTGCCACCCAACGGGGGAGGAACACTGAAGCTTTCTTT.

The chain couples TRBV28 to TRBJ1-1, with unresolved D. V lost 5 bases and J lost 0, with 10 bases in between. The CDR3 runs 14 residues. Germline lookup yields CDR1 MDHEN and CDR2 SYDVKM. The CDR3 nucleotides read TGTGCCAGCAGTCCCTTCGTTGTGAACACTGAAGCTTTCTTT. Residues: CASSPFVVNTEAFF.

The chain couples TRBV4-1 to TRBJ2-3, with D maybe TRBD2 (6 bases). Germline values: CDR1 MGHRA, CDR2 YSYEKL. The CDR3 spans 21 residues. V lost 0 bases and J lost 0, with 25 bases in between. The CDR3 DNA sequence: TGCGCCAGCAGCCAAGATCCCCGCCCCGTAAGACTAGAGCAAAGCACAGATACGCAGTATTTT. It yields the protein CASSQDPRPVRLEQSTDTQYF.

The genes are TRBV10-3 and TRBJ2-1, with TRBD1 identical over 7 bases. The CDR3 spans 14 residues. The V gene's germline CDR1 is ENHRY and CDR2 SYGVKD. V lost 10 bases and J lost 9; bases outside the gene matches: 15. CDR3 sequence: CATLTAEGAGEQFF. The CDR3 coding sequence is TGTGCCACGCTAACGGCCGAGGGGGCGGGTGAGCAGTTCTTC.

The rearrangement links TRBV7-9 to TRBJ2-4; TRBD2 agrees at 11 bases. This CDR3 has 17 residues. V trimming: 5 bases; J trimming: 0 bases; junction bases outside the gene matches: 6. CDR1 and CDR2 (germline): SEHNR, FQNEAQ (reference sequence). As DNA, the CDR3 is TGTGCCAGCAGCCCAAGACTAGCGGGAATAGCCAAAAACATTCAGTACTTC. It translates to CASSPRLAGIAKNIQYF.

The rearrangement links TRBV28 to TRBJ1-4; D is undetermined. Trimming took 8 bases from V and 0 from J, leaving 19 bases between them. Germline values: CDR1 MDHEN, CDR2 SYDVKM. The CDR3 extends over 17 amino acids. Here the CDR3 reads CASRSPLVYATNEKLFF. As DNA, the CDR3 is TGTGCCAGCCGTTCCCCCCTCGTATATGCAACTAATGAAAAACTGTTTTTT.

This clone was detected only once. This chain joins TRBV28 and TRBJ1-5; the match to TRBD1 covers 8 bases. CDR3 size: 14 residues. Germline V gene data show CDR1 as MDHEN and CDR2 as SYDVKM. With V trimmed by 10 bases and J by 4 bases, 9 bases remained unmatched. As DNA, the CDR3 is TGTGCCACCGAGGGCAGGGGGCCGAATCAGCCCCAGCATTTT. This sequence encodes CATEGRGPNQPQHF.

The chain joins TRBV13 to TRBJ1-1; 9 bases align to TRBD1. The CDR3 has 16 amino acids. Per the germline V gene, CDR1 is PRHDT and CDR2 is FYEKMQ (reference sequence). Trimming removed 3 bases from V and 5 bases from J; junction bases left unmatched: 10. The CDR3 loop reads CASSFGAGTGRTEAFF. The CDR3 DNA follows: TGTGCCAGCAGCTTTGGGGCCGGGACAGGGCGGACTGAAGCTTTCTTT.

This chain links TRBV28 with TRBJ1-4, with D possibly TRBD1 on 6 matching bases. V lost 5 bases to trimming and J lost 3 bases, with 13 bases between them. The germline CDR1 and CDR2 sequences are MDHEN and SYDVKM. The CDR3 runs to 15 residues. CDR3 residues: CASSGTGMANEKLFF. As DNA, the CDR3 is TGTGCCAGCAGTGGTACAGGGATGGCTAATGAAAAACTGTTTTTT.

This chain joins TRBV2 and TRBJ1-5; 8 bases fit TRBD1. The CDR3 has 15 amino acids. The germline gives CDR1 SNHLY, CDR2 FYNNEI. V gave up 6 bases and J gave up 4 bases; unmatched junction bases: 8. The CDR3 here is CASSASQGANQPQHF. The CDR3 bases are TGTGCCAGCAGCGCCTCTCAGGGGGCAAATCAGCCCCAGCATTTT.

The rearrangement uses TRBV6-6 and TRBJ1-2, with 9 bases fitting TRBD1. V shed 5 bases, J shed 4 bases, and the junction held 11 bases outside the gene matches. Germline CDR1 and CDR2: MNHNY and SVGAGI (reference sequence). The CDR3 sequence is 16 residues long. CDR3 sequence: CASSPTTGGFSYGYTF. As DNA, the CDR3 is TGTGCCAGCAGTCCGACGACAGGGGGGTTCTCCTATGGCTACACCTTC.